Here is one T cell receptor (beta chain) with its context. What it recognizes is unknown. The CDR3 spans 18 residues. Per germline, CDR1 GTSNPN and CDR2 SVGIG (reference sequence). V lost 0 bases to trimming and J lost 1 base; unmatched junction nucleotides: 6. The PCR made use of 60 Vbeta and 13 Jbeta primers. Profiling relied on immunoSEQ multiplex PCR, and the TCRdb table lists in-frame clones only, not all of them. The sample consists of 95,000 to 150,000 clones, around 76% of them appearing once. The data were obtained in a study of cytomegalovirus exposure and HLA in healthy donors. General study points: Sequences of the TCR beta chain were said to predict the HLA-A and HLA-B alleles of most subjects accurately. Most CMV-associated TCR beta chains appeared HLA-restricted in a later analysis.

V and J are TRBV30 and TRBJ2-5, with 15 bases matching TRBD2. Sequences were obtained from PBMCs. The sequence was collected from a man aged 60 to 75 in good health and CMV-seropositive. CDR3 amino acids: CAWSVVRTSGRAQETQYF. The CDR3 coding sequence is TGTGCCTGGAGTGTTGTTAGGACTAGCGGGAGGGCCCAAGAGACCCAGTACTTC.